The entry below gives a single TCR beta chain sequence along with its context. Its antigen is unknown. This record comes from a study of OX40 agonist ivuxolimab in advanced cancers. Trimming cost V 5 bases and J 0 bases, with 10 bases left between them. The germline V gene has CDR1 MRHNA and CDR2 SNTAGT. The CDR3 sequence is 14 residues long. TCRdb's table, derived via immunoSEQ multiplex PCR, lists solely in-frame clones and lacks some. Of roughly 67,000 clones listed, 65% to 85% are singletons. Study conclusions and caveats: Fewer expanded clones were found on average in CD4+ than in CD8+ T cells.

Sequences were derived from CD4+ or CD8+ T cells sorted from blood, sampled in a trial of the OX40 agonist ivuxolimab. The V and J genes are TRBV6-4 and TRBJ1-2, with a possible D match to TRBD1 (5 bases). The receptor comes from an adult with an advanced solid tumor such as melanoma, head and neck, liver or kidney cancer. The CDR3: CASSPGGTNYGYTF. For the CDR3, the DNA is TGTGCCAGCAGTCCGGGGGGGACTAACTATGGCTACACCTTC.